This paragraph reports one T cell receptor beta chain. These data belong to a study of beta chain features in type 1 diabetes. Reverse transcription of all isolated RNA meant that expressed TCRB transcripts were sequenced. The table came from immunoSEQ multiplex PCR; TCRdb's copy has only in-frame clones and leaves some out. This table has about 620,000 clones, about 14% appearing once. The CDR3 contains 15 residues. Per germline, CDR1 SGHAT and CDR2 FQNNGV. Trimming cost V 1 base and J 0 bases, with 9 bases left between them. This TCR derives from a man between 18 and 35 years old in good health. The chain carries TRBV11-2 and TRBJ1-2, with D unclear. The sample taken for sequencing was naive CD4+ T cells from blood. The CDR3 is CASSLGRATNYGYTF. The CDR3, as DNA: TGTGCCAGCAGCTTAGGAAGGGCGACTAACTATGGCTACACCTTC.